This TCR beta chain was sequenced during a study of tumor and adjacent non-tumor tissue in lung cancer. Overall study context: The cohort had under 15 adenocarcinoma, a couple of squamous cell and 1 small cell patients. On average, productive TCRbeta reads reached 4 million to 5 million per sample.

The library came from three nested PCR rounds adapted from ARM-PCR protocols. Each CDR3 protein gets one entry after TCRdb re-called the multiplex PCR reads with MiXCR. This sample has about 200,000 distinct CDR3 sequences, with about 76% found just once. In regard to this clonotype: The antigen is not known.

Overall study findings and caveats: Compared with tumor, normal lung showed significantly lower TCR diversity.

Germline V CDR1 and CDR2: DFQATT, SNEGSKA (reference sequence). The V end lost 2 bases, the J end lost 4 bases, and 15 bases lay between the germline ends. The CDR3 length is 15 residues. RNA was extracted from bulk tissue without any cell sorting. Between August and November 2014, newly diagnosed, chemotherapy-naive lung cancer patients underwent thoracic surgery in China. The chain carries TRBV20-1 and TRBJ2-4; D gene uncertain. Sequencing was done on a sample of lung tumor tissue. This TCR came from a man aged 55 to 69 with non-small cell lung cancer. The CDR3 loop is CSARSLLNGKNIQYF. The CDR3 DNA reads as TGCAGTGCTAGATCCCTGTTGAACGGGAAAAACATTCAGTACTTC.